This T cell receptor beta chain came from a study of blood T cell repertoires in COVID-19. For the study at large: Samples of COVID-19 (acute and convalescent) were obtained from the United States, Italy and Spain.

This table comes from immunoSEQ multiplex PCR, and its TCRdb copy is limited to in-frame clones, with some not included. The sample lists approximately 15,000 clones; more than 65% were seen once. The germline V and J ends were trimmed by 5 bases and 2 bases, with 19 bases remaining between them. Germline V lookup: CDR1 SGHAT, CDR2 FQNNGV. This CDR3 comprises 17 residues. The sample consisted of peripheral blood. This TCR was recovered from a human donor in a cohort sampled during active COVID-19. V is TRBV11-2 and J is TRBJ2-1, with D possibly matching TRBD1 (5 bases). DNA for the CDR3: TGTGCCAGCAGCACGACAGAACCCCAGGTCCCCTACAATGAGCAGTTCTTC. It yields the protein CASSTTEPQVPYNEQFF.